Described below is a single T cell receptor beta chain sequence and its context. This sample is part of a study of blood T cell repertoires in COVID-19. Original processing notes: Reference gene primer amplification yielded estimated nucleated cell counts. Here immunoSEQ multiplex PCR was the method, and the copy in TCRdb shows in-frame clones only, minus some. Clonal size and the V and J genes are those of that table, whereas D and trimming came from the DNA. The table records 200,000 to 250,000 clones, roughly nine tenths of them present only once. Sequencing was done on a sample of PBMCs or T cells enriched from blood (not recorded which). This TCR came from a woman aged 45-60 years in a cohort exposed to, infected with or recovered from COVID-19 (not recorded which).

The CDR3 region has the DNA TGTGCCAGCGGGGGGGACAGCAATCAGCCCCAGCATTTT. It translates to CASGGDSNQPQHF. The chain recombines TRBV28 with TRBJ1-5; D is possibly TRBD1 (5 bases). This CDR3 has 13 amino acids. Germline CDR1 and CDR2: MDHEN and SYDVKM. Between the trimmed V and J ends, which lost 8 bases and 1 base, there was a span of 9 bases.